This TCR beta chain is drawn from a study of T cell responses to AZD1222 COVID-19 vaccine. CDR1 is SGHRS and CDR2 is YFSETQ in the germline V gene. The CDR3 is 13 amino acids. V was cut by 0 bases and J by 3 bases, with 7 bases left in between. General study points: Targets within unmutated variant regions were reportedly found for nearly half of spike-specific TCRs.

Pooling was applied to second doses at about 4 or about 12 weeks. Measured with immunoSEQ multiplex PCR; TCRdb has only the in-frame clones, and not every one. The table lists some 120,000 clones, 92% of them singletons, with around 8% in the top ten. Worth noting for this clone: The antigen remains unidentified.

Sequenced here: peripheral blood, sampled 28 days after the second AZD1222 dose. The sequence was collected from an adult who received the AZD1222 COVID-19 vaccine. The genes are TRBV5-1 and TRBJ2-7; D unclear. CDR3 sequence (DNA): TGCGCCAGCAGCTTGGCGCCTAGCTACGAGCAGTACTTC. Translating gives CASSLAPSYEQYF.